This TCR beta chain was sequenced for a study of blood T cell repertoires in COVID-19. For the study at large: PBMCs, B-cell-depleted T cells, or T cells provided the cDNA or gDNA that made up the material.

The CDR3 is 17 residues long. V shed 4 bases, J shed 0 bases, and the junction held 12 bases outside the gene matches. Germline V gene sequence: CDR1 SGHRS, CDR2 YFSETQ. Authors' data handling: Using reference gene primer amplification, nucleated cell counts were estimated. Clones were sequenced by immunoSEQ multiplex PCR, and TCRdb holds only the in-frame ones, with some missing. The DNA was the basis for D and trimming; V, J and clone size are from that table. This table holds some 75,000 clones, about 89% found once. Specimen: peripheral blood. The clonotype comes from a man in his sixties with acute or convalescent COVID-19. The chain carries TRBV5-1 and TRBJ1-1, with TRBD1 identical over 7 bases. The CDR3 reads CASSAETLTGLNTEAFF. CDR3 DNA: TGCGCCAGCAGCGCCGAAACCCTGACAGGGCTGAACACTGAAGCTTTCTTT.